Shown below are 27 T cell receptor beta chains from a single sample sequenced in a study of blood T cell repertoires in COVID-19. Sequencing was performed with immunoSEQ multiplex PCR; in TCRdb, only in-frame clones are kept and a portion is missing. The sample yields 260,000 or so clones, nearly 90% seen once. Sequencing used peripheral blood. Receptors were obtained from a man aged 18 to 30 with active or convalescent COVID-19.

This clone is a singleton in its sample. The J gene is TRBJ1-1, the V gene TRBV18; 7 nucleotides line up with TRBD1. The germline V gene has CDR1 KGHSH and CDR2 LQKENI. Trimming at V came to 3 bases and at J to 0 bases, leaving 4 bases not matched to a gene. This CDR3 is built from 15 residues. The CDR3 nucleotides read TGTGCCAGCTCACCGGGGACAGACATGAACACTGAAGCTTTCTTT. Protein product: CASSPGTDMNTEAFF.

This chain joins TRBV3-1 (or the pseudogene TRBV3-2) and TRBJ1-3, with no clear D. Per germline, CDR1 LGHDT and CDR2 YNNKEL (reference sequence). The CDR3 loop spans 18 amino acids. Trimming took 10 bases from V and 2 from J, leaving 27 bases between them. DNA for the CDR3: TGTGCCAACCAACTAATACCGGGATTCGCCACAACTGGAAACACCATATATTTT. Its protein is CANQLIPGFATTGNTIYF.

In DNA, the CDR3 is TGCGCCAGCAGGTTATATAGCAATCAGCCCCAGCATTTT. Its protein product is CASRLYSNQPQHF. The chain recombines TRBV5-1 with TRBJ1-5; D remains unclear. V shed 5 bases and J shed 0 bases, with 6 bases lying between them. The germline V gene has CDR1 SGHRS and CDR2 YFSETQ. The CDR3 length is 13 residues. The full variable domain, with the rest looked up from reference TRBV5-1 and TRBJ1-5, is KAGVTQTPRYLIKTRGQQVTLSCSPISGHRSVSWYQQTPGQGLQFLFEYFSETQRNKGNFPGRFSGRQFSNSRSEMNVSTLELGDSALYLCASRLYSNQPQHFGDGTRLSIL.

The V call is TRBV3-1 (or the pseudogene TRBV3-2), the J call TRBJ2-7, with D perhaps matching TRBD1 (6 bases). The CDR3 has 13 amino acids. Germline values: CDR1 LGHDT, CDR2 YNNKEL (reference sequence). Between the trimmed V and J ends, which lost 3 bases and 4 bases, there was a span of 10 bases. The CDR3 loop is CASSQGAFYEQYF. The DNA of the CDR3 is TGTGCCAGCAGCCAGGGGGCGTTTTACGAGCAGTACTTC.

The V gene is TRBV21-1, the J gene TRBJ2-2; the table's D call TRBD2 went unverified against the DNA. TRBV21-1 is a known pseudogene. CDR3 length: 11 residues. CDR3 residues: CASSRGKELFF. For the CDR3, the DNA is TGTGCCAGCAGCAGAGGGAAGGAGCTGTTTTTT.

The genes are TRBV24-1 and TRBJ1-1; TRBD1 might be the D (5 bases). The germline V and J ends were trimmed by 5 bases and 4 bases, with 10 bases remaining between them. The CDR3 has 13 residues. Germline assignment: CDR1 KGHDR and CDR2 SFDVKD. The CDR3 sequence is CATSAGGGTEAFF. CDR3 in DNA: TGTGCCACCAGTGCCGGGGGGGGCACTGAAGCTTTCTTT.

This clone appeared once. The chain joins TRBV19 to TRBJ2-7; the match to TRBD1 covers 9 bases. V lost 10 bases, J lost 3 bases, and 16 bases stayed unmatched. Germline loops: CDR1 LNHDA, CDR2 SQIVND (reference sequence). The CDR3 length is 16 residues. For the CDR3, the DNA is TGTGCCACCACGACCGGGACAGGGCCCTTAGGCTACGAGCAGTACTTC. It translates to CATTTGTGPLGYEQYF.

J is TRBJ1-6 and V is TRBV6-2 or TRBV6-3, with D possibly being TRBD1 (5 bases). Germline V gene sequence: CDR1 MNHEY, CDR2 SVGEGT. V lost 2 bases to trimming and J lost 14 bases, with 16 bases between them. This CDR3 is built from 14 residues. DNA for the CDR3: TGTGCCAGCAGTTACCCGGGCCCCGGGGGGGCCCTCCACTTT. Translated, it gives CASSYPGPGGALHF.

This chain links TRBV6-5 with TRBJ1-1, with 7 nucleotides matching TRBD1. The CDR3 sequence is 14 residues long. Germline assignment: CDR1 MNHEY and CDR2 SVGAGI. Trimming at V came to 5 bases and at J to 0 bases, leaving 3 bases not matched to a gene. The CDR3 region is CASSKTGMNTEAFF. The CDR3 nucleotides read TGTGCCAGCAGTAAGACAGGGATGAACACTGAAGCTTTCTTT.

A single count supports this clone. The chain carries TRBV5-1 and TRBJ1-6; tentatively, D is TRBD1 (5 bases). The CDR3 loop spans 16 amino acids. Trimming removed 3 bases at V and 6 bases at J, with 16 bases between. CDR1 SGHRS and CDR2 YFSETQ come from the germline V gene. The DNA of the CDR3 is TGCGCCAGCAGCTCCGACCAAGGTAGGGGTAATTCACCCCTCCACTTT. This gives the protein CASSSDQGRGNSPLHF. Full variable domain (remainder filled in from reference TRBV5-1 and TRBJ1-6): KAGVTQTPRYLIKTRGQQVTLSCSPISGHRSVSWYQQTPGQGLQFLFEYFSETQRNKGNFPGRFSGRQFSNSRSEMNVSTLELGDSALYLCASSSDQGRGNSPLHFGNGTRLTVT.

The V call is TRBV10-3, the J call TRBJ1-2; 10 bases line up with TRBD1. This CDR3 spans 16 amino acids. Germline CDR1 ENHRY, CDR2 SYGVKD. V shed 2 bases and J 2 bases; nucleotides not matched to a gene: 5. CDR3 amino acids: CAISETRTGGNYGYTF. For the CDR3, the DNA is TGTGCCATCAGTGAGACCCGGACAGGGGGAAACTATGGCTACACCTTC.

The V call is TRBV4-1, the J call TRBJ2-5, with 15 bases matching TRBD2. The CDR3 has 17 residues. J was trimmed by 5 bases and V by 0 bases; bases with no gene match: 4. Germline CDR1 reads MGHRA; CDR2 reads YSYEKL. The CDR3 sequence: CASSQERTSGGVETQYF. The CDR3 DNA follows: TGCGCCAGCAGCCAAGAGAGGACTAGCGGGGGGGTCGAGACCCAGTACTTC.

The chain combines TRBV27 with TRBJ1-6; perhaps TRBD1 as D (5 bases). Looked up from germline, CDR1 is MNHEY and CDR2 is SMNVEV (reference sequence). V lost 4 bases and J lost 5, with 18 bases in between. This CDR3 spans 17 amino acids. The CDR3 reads CASSSAGGRQNNSPLHF. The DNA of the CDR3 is TGTGCCAGCAGTTCAGCGGGGGGACGCCAGAATAATTCACCCCTCCACTTT.

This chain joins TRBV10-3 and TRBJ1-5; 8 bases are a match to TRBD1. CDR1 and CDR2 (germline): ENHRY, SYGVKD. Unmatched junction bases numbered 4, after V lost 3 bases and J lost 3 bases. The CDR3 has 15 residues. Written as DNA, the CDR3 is TGTGCCATCAGTGACCCGGACAGGGCCAATCAGCCCCAGCATTTT. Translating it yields CAISDPDRANQPQHF.

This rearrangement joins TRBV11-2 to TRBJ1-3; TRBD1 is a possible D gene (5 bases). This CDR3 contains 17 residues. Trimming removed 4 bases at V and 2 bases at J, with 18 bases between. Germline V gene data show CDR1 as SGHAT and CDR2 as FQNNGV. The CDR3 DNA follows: TGTGCCAGCAGCTCACAGGCCAGGAAGCTTACTGGAAACACCATATATTTT. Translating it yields CASSSQARKLTGNTIYF.

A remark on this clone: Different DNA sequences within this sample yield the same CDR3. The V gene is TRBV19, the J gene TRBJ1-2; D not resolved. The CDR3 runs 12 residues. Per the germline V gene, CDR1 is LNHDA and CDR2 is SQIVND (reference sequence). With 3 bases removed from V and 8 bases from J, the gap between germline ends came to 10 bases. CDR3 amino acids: CASSILGGGYTF. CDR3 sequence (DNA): TGTGCCAGTAGTATCTTAGGAGGCGGCTACACCTTC. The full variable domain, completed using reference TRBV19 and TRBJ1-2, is DGGITQSPKYLFRKEGQNVTLSCEQNLNHDAMYWYRQDPGQGLRLIYYSQIVNDFQKGDIAEGYSVSREKKESFPLTVTSAQKNPTAFYLCASSILGGGYTFGSGTRLTVV.

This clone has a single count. CDR3 nucleotide sequence: TGTGCCAGCAGTTCACAGGGGGCTGGGAACGAGCAGTACTTC. Translating gives CASSSQGAGNEQYF. The chain combines TRBV27 with TRBJ2-7, with TRBD1 matching over 9 bases. The CDR3 runs 14 residues. Looked up from germline, CDR1 is MNHEY and CDR2 is SMNVEV (reference sequence). J was trimmed by 5 bases and V by 4 bases; bases with no gene match: 6.

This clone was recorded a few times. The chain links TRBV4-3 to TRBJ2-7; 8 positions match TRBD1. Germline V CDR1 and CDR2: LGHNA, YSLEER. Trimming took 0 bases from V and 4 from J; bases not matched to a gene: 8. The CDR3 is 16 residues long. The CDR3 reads CASSQDLSGGWYEQYF. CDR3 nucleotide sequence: TGCGCCAGCAGCCAAGATCTGTCAGGGGGCTGGTACGAGCAGTACTTC.

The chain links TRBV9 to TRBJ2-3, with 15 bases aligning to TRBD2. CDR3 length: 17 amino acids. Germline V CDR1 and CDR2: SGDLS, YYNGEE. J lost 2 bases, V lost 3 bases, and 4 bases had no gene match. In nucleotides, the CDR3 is TGTGCCAGCAGCGCTGGGACTAGCGGGGGGTACACAGATACGCAGTATTTT. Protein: CASSAGTSGGYTDTQYF. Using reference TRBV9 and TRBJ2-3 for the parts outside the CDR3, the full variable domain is DSGVTQTPKHLITATGQRVTLRCSPRSGDLSVYWYQQSLDQGLQFLIQYYNGEERAKGNILERFSAQQFPDLHSELNLSSLELGDSALYFCASSAGTSGGYTDTQYFGPGTRLTVL.

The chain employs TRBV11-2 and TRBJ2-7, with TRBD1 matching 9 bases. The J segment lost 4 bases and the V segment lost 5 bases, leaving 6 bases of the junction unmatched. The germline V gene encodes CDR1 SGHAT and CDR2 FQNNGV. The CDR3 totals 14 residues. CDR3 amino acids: CASSTGQGLYEQYF. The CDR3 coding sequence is TGTGCCAGCAGCACGGGACAGGGATTGTACGAGCAGTACTTC.

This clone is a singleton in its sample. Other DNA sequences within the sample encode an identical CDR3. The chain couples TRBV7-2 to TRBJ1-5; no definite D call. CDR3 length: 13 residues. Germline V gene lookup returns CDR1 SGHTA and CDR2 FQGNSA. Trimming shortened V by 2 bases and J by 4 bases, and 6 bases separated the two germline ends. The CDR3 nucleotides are TGTGCCAGCAGCTTACGGGGTAATCAGCCCCAGCATTTT. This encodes CASSLRGNQPQHF. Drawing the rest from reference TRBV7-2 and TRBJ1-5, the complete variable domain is GAGVSQSPSNKVTEKGKDVELRCDPISGHTALYWYRQSLGQGLEFLIYFQGNSAPDKSGLPSDRFSAERTGGSVSTLTIQRTQQEDSAVYLCASSLRGNQPQHFGDGTRLSIL.

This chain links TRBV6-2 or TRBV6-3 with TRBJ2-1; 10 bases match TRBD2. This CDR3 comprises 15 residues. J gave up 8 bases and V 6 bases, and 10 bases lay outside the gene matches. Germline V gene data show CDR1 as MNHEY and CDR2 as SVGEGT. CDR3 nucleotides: TGTGCCAGCAGCCGCCTAGCGGGGGCCCCTGATGAGCAGTTCTTC. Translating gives CASSRLAGAPDEQFF.

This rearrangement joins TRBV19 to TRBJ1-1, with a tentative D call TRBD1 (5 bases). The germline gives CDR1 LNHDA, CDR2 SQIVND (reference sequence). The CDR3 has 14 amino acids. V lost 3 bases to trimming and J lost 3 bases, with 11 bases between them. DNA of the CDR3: TGTGCCAGTAGTATCGGGGGTTTATACACTGAAGCTTTCTTT. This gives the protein CASSIGGLYTEAFF.

In DNA form, the CDR3 reads TGTGCCAGCAGCTTTTCTGACGAGCAGTACTTC. It translates to CASSFSDEQYF. The chain couples TRBV5-4 to TRBJ2-7; D is uncertain. Germline V CDR1 and CDR2: SGHNT, YYREEE (reference sequence). Between the trimmed V and J ends, which lost 2 bases and 5 bases, there was a span of 5 bases. The CDR3 is 11 residues long. The entire variable domain, with the rest obtained from reference TRBV5-4 and TRBJ2-7, is as follows: ETGVTQSPTHLIKTRGQQVTLRCSSQSGHNTVSWYQQALGQGPQFIFQYYREEENGRGNFPPRFSGLQFPNYSSELNVNALELDDSALYLCASSFSDEQYFGPGTRLTVT.

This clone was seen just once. The DNA for the CDR3 is TGTGCCAGCAGCCGCACCCCAGGGATCCAAGAGACCCAGTACTTC. It codes for CASSRTPGIQETQYF. V usage is TRBV7-9 and J usage is TRBJ2-5, with D possibly being TRBD1 (5 bases). The CDR3 length is 15 residues. Germline-derived CDR1 and CDR2 are SEHNR and FQNEAQ (reference sequence). The V and J ends lost 5 bases and 1 base respectively, with 14 bases between them. Drawing the rest from reference TRBV7-9 and TRBJ2-5, the complete variable domain is DTGVSQNPRHKITKRGQNVTFRCDPISEHNRLYWYRQTLGQGPEFLTYFQNEAQLEKSRLLSDRFSAERPKGSFSTLEIQRTEQGDSAMYLCASSRTPGIQETQYFGPGTRLLVL.

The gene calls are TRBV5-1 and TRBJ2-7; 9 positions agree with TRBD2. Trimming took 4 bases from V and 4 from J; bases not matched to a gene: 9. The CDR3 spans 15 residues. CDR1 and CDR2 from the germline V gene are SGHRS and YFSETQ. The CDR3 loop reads CASSLETSGGYEQYF. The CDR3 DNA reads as TGCGCCAGCAGCCTCGAGACTAGCGGTGGGTACGAGCAGTACTTC.

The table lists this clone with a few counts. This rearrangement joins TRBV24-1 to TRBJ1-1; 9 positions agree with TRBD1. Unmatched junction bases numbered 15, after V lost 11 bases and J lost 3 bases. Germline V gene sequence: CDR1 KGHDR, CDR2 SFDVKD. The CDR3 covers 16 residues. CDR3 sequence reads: CAMGLWDREVDTEAFF. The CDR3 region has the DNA TGTGCCATGGGGCTCTGGGACAGGGAAGTTGACACTGAAGCTTTCTTT.